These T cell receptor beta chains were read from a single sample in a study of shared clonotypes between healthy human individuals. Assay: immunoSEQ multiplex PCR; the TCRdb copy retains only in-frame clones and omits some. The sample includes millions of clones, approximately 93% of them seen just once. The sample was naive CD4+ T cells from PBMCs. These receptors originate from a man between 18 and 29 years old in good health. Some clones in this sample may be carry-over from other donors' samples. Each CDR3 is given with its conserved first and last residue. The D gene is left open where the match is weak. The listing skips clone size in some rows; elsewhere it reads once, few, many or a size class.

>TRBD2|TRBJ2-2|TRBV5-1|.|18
CASSLRPTSGRAFGELFF
TGCGCCAGCAGCTTGCGTCCGACTAGCGGGAGGGCCTTCGGGGAGCTGTTTTTT
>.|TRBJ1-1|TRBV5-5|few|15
CASIPSHTAWTEAFF
TGTGCCAGCATCCCCTCGCATACAGCGTGGACTGAAGCTTTCTTT
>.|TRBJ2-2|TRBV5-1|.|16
CASSPGGTQNTGELFF
TGCGCCAGCAGCCCCGGGGGGACACAGAACACCGGGGAGCTGTTTTTT
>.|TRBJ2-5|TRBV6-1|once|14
CALAATPSPETQYF
TGTGCCTTGGCCGCGACGCCATCCCCCGAGACCCAGTACTTC
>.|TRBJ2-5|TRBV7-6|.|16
CASSSAPLALGETQYF
TGTGCCAGCAGCTCAGCCCCCCTAGCGCTTGGAGAGACCCAGTACTTC
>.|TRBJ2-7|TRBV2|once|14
CASSEWQGPVEQYF
TGTGCCAGCAGTGAATGGCAGGGTCCGGTCGAGCAGTACTTC
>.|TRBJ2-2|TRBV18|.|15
CASSPSLADTGELFF
TGTGCCAGCTCACCATCACTAGCCGACACCGGGGAGCTGTTTTTT
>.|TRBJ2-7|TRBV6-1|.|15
CASSEFETVSYEQYF
TGTGCCAGCAGTGAATTCGAGACAGTATCCTACGAGCAGTACTTC
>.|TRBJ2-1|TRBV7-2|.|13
CASSPTPTVEQFF
TGTGCCAGCAGCCCCACCCCGACGGTTGAGCAGTTCTTC
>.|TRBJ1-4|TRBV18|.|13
CASSPRGGEKLFF
TGTGCCAGCTCACCAAGGGGTGGTGAAAAACTGTTTTTT
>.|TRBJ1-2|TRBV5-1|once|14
CASSPRDGNYGYTF
TGCGCCAGCAGCCCCCGGGACGGTAACTATGGCTACACCTTC
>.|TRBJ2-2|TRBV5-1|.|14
CASSLGWDAGELFF
TGCGCCAGCAGCTTGGGGTGGGACGCCGGGGAGCTGTTTTTT
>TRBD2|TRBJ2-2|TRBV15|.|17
CATSRGLSGRHTGELFF
TGTGCCACCAGCAGAGGGCTCAGCGGGAGGCACACCGGGGAGCTGTTTTTT
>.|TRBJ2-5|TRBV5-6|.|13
CASSLYTRGTQYF
TGTGCCAGCAGCTTGTACACTCGAGGGACCCAGTACTTC
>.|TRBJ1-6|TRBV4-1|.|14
CASSQEGRNSPLHF
TGCGCCAGCAGCCAAGAGGGCAGGAATTCACCCCTCCACTTT
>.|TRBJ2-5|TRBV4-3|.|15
CASSQLSGNQETQYF
TGCGCCAGCAGCCAATTGAGCGGAAACCAAGAGACCCAGTACTTC
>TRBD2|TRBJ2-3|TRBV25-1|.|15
CASSGSGSRTDTQYF
TGTGCCAGCAGTGGTAGCGGGAGCCGCACAGATACGCAGTATTTT
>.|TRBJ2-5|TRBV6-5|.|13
CASSPGGRETQYF
TGTGCCAGCAGTCCCGGGGGACGGGAGACCCAGTACTTC
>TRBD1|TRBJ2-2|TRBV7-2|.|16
CASSFTGTVNTGELFF
TGTGCCAGCAGCTTCACCGGGACAGTTAACACCGGGGAGCTGTTTTTT
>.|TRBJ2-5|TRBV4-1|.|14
CASSQESYQETQYF
TGCGCCAGCAGCCAGGAGTCCTACCAAGAGACCCAGTACTTC
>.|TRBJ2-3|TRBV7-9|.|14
CASSLGLATDTQYF
TGTGCCAGCAGCTTAGGGTTGGCTACAGATACGCAGTATTTT
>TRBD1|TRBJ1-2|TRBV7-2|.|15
CASSLEQGPTDGYTF
TGTGCCAGCAGCTTAGAACAGGGGCCTACGGATGGCTACACCTTC
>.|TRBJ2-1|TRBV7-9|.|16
CASSLGPKGRFGLQFF
TGTGCCAGCAGCTTAGGGCCGAAGGGAAGATTTGGGTTGCAGTTCTTC
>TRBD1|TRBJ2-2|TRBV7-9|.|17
CASSLSTGGLGTGELFF
TGTGCCAGCAGCTTATCAACAGGGGGCTTGGGGACCGGGGAGCTGTTTTTT
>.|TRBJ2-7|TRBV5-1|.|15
CASSLAATDGYEQYF
TGCGCCAGCAGCTTGGCCGCTACCGACGGCTACGAGCAGTACTTC
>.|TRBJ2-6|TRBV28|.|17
CASTRRSGGTGANVLTF
TGTGCCAGCACCCGCCGGAGCGGTGGCACTGGGGCCAACGTCCTGACTTTC
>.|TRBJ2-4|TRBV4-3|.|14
CASSQEPSRDIQYF
TGCGCCAGCAGCCAAGAGCCTAGCAGGGACATTCAGTACTTC
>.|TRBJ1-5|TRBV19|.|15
CASSIGVVRLQPQHF
TGTGCCAGTAGTATAGGTGTGGTCCGACTTCAGCCCCAGCATTTT
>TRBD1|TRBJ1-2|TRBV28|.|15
CASSLSPTGGYGYTF
TGTGCCAGCAGTTTATCCCCGACAGGGGGCTATGGCTACACCTTC
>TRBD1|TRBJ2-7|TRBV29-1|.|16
CSVGSVGRGHQNEQYF
TGCAGCGTTGGTTCCGTTGGTAGGGGGCATCAGAACGAGCAGTACTTC
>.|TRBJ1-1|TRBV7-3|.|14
CASSLNSMNTEAFF
TGTGCCAGCAGCTTAAACAGTATGAACACTGAAGCTTTCTTT
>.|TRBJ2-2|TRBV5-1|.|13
CASSIRGTGELFF
TGCGCCAGCAGTATACGTGGCACCGGGGAGCTGTTTTTT
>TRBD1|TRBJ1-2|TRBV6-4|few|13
CASSDGQGWGYTF
TGTGCCAGCAGTGACGGACAGGGCTGGGGCTACACCTTC
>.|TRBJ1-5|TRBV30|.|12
CAWSLSLSAQHF
TGTGCCTGGAGTCTGTCGTTGTCGGCCCAGCATTTT
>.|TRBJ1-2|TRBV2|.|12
CASSEESYGYTF
TGTGCCAGCAGTGAGGAGTCCTATGGCTACACCTTC
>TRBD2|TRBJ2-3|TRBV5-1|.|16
CASRHDRAGGTDTQYF
TGCGCCAGCAGACACGATAGGGCGGGAGGGACAGATACGCAGTATTTT
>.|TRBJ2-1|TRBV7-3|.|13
CASSRLLAGEQFF
TGTGCCAGCAGCCGACTACTAGCAGGCGAGCAGTTCTTC
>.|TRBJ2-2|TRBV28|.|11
CASTLIGELFF
TGTGCCAGCACGCTGATCGGGGAGCTGTTTTTT
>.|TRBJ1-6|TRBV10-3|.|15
CAISGTGMENSPLHF
TGTGCCATCAGTGGTACAGGGATGGAGAATTCACCCCTCCACTTT
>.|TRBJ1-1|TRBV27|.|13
CASSLTADTEAFF
TGTGCCAGCAGTTTGACGGCGGACACTGAAGCTTTCTTT
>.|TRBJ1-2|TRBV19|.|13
CASTSEPGNGYTF
TGTGCCAGTACCTCCGAACCGGGCAATGGCTACACCTTC
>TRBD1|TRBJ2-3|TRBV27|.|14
CASRRDRATDTQYF
TGTGCCAGCAGGAGGGACAGGGCGACAGATACGCAGTATTTT
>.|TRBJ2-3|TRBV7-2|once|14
CASSLGFGGSTQYF
TGTGCCAGCAGCTTAGGATTTGGCGGGTCCACGCAGTATTTT
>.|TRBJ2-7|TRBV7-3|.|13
CASSLYGSYEQYF
TGTGCCAGCAGCTTATACGGTTCCTACGAGCAGTACTTC
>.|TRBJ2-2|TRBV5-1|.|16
CASSLLSGANTGELFF
TGCGCCAGCAGCTTGTTGTCAGGGGCGAACACCGGGGAGCTGTTTTTT
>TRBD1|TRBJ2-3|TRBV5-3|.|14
CARKQGADPDTQYF
TGTGCCAGAAAACAGGGGGCGGATCCAGATACGCAGTATTTT
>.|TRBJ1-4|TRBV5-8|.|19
CASSLRATPLSSTNEKLFF
TGTGCCAGCAGCTTACGAGCTACACCCCTATCCTCAACTAATGAAAAACTGTTTTTT
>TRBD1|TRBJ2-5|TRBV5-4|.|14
CASSLDRGQETQYF
TGTGCCAGCAGCCTGGACAGGGGACAAGAGACCCAGTACTTC
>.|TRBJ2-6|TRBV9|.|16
CASSVGRSSGANVLTF
TGTGCCAGCAGCGTAGGACGGTCCTCTGGGGCCAACGTCCTGACTTTC
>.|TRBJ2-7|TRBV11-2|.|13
CASSAPRTYEQYF
TGTGCCAGCAGCGCACCTCGGACCTACGAGCAGTACTTC
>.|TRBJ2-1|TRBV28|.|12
CASSSPPGEQFF
TGTGCCAGCAGTTCCCCCCCGGGTGAGCAGTTCTTC
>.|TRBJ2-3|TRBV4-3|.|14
CASSQDAGTDTQYF
TGCGCCAGCAGCCAAGATGCGGGCACAGATACGCAGTATTTT
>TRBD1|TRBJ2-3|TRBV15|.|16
CATSTYDRVVADTQYF
TGTGCCACCAGCACTTATGACAGGGTGGTGGCAGATACGCAGTATTTT
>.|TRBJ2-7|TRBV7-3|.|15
CASSSAQDPGAEQYF
TGTGCCAGCAGCTCCGCACAGGATCCTGGGGCCGAGCAGTACTTC
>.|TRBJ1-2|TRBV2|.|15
CASSDLVTANYGYTF
TGTGCCAGCAGTGATCTGGTGACAGCCAACTATGGCTACACCTTC
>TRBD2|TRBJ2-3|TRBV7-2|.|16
CASSLSPSGSADTQYF
TGTGCCAGCAGCTTATCCCCTAGCGGGAGCGCAGATACGCAGTATTTT
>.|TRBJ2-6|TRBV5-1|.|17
CASSSGGGANGANVLTF
TGCGCCAGCAGCTCGGGAGGGGGCGCTAATGGGGCCAACGTCCTGACTTTC
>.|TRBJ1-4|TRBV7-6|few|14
CASSLGTGNEKLFF
TGTGCCAGCAGCTTAGGCACAGGGAATGAAAAACTGTTTTTT